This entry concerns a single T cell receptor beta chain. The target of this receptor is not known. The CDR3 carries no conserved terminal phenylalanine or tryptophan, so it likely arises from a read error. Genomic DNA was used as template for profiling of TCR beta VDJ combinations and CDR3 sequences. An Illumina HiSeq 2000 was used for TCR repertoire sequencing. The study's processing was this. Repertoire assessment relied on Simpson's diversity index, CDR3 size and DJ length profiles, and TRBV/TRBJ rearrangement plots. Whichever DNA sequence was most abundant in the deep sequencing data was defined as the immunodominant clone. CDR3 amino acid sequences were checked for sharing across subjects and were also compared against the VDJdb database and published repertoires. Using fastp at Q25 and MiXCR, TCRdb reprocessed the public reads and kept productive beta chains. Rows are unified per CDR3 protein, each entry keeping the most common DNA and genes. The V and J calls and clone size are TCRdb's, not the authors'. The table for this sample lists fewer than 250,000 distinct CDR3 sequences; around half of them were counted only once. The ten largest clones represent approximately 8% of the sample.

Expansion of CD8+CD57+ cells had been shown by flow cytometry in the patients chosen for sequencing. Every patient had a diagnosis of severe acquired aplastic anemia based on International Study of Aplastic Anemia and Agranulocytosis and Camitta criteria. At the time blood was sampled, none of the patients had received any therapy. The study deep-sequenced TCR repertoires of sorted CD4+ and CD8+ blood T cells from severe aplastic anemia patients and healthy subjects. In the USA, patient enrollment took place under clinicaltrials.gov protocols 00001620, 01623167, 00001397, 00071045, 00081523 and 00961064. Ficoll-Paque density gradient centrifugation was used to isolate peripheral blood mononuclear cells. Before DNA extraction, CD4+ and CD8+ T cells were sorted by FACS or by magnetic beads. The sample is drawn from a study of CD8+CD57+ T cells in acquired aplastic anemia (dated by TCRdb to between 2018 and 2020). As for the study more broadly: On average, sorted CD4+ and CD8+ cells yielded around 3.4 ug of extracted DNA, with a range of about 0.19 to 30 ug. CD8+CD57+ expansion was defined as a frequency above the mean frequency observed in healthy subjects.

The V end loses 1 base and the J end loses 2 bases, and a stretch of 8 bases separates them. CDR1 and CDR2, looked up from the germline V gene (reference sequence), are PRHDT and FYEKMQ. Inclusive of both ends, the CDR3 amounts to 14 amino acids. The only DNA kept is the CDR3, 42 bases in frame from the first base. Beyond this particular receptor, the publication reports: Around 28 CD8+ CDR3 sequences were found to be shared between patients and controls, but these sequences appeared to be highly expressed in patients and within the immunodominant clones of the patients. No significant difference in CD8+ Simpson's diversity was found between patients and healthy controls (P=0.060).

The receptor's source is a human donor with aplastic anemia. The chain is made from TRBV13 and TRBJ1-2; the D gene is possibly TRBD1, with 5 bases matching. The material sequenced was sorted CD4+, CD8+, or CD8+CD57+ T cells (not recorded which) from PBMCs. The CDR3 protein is CASSLERGNYGYTL. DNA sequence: TGTGCCAGCAGCTTAGAGAGGGGAAACTATGGCTACACCCTC.